These 16 T cell receptor beta chains originate from one sample sequenced in a study of T cells expressing NK-cell markers. TCRdb reprocessed the 5' RACE reads; each CDR3 protein has one entry and no DNA is given. This table lists about 260,000 distinct CDR3 sequences. Sequenced: blood T cells: a sorted CD56 or NKG2C T cell subset, CD4+ or CD8+ T cells, or bulk PBMC T cells (not recorded which). Receptor source: a woman aged 18-70 years in good health.

The V call is TRBV7-3, the J call TRBJ2-1. The CDR3 has 15 residues. The germline CDR1 and CDR2 sequences are SGHTA and FQGTGA. CDR3 loop: CASSFGERSYNEQFF. Supplemented by reference TRBV7-3 and TRBJ2-1, the full variable domain reads GAGVSQTPSNKVTEKGKYVELRCDPISGHTALYWYRQSLGQGPEFLIYFQGTGAADDSGLPNDRFFAVRPEGSVSTLKIQRTERGDSAVYLCASSFGERSYNEQFFGPGTRLTVL.

The rearrangement links TRBV12-3 or TRBV12-4 to TRBJ2-1. The CDR3 is made up of 12 amino acids. The CDR3: CASSLVAWGQFF.

The chain links TRBV19 to TRBJ2-1; there is no DNA to check the TCRdb D call of TRBD1. Germline lookup yields CDR1 LNHDA and CDR2 SQIVND (reference sequence). CDR3 length: 14 residues. The CDR3 protein is CASVKRDRGGEQFF.

The V call is TRBV24-1, the J call TRBJ2-7; TCRdb names TRBD2, which stays unverified in the absence of DNA. CDR1 KGHDR and CDR2 SFDVKD come from the germline V gene. This CDR3 has 14 amino acids. The CDR3 here is CATSQSGMANEQYF.

The chain carries TRBV24-1 and TRBJ2-1; the D call from TCRdb, TRBD2, cannot be confirmed without DNA. The germline CDR1 and CDR2 sequences are KGHDR and SFDVKD. CDR3 length: 14 residues. Here the CDR3 reads CATSTLGREYEQFF.

This chain connects TRBV20-1 to TRBJ2-3; the D gene TCRdb calls, TRBD2, cannot be checked with no DNA. CDR1 and CDR2 (germline): DFQATT, SNEGSKA (reference sequence). This CDR3 contains 13 residues. The CDR3 reads CSGLRPSTDTQYF.

The chain couples TRBV29-1 to TRBJ1-2; the D call of TRBD1 rests on TCRdb alone, since no DNA is present to check it. This CDR3 is 14 amino acids long. Germline CDR1 is SQVTM and CDR2 is ANQGSEA. The CDR3: CSVVIPGTGIGYTF.

The CDR3 is CATTGLYMNTEAFF. V gene TRBV11-2 combines with J gene TRBJ1-1. This CDR3 has 14 amino acids. Germline V CDR1 and CDR2: SGHAT, FQNNGV.

This chain links TRBV5-4 with TRBJ2-1; TCRdb reports TRBD1, a call that lacks DNA to check it against. Germline-derived CDR1 and CDR2 are SGHNT and YYREEE (reference sequence). The CDR3 is 15 amino acids. CDR3 amino acids: CASSLAGGQGNEQFF.

The V call is TRBV12-3 or TRBV12-4, the J call TRBJ2-5; without DNA, the TCRdb call of TRBD1 cannot be checked. The CDR3 contains 13 residues. This chain's CDR3 is CASIRTEKETQYF.

The chain uses TRBV7-9 and TRBJ2-1; the D call of TRBD2 rests on TCRdb alone, since no DNA is present to check it. The CDR3 is made up of 17 amino acids. Germline V gene sequence: CDR1 SEHNR, CDR2 FQNEAQ (reference sequence). CDR3 amino acids: CASSPTSGGSGYNEQFF.

The rearrangement uses TRBV6-5 and TRBJ2-3; TCRdb designates TRBD2, a call that cannot be tested without DNA. CDR1 is MNHEY and CDR2 is SVGAGI in the germline V gene. The CDR3 sequence is 19 residues long. The CDR3 is CASSYSLRTSGPPTDTQYF.

The V gene is TRBV29-1, the J gene TRBJ2-7; the D gene TCRdb calls, TRBD1, cannot be checked with no DNA. The CDR3 runs to 14 residues. CDR1 SQVTM and CDR2 ANQGSEA come from the germline V gene. The CDR3 here is CSVAGQGLRYEQYF.

The genes are TRBV24-1 and TRBJ2-1; lacking DNA, the TRBD1 call made by TCRdb goes unchecked. The CDR3 loop spans 15 amino acids. Germline CDR1 is KGHDR and CDR2 is SFDVKD. This chain's CDR3 is CATSDRTPSFDEQFF.

V gene TRBV20-1 combines with J gene TRBJ1-5; the D call from TCRdb, TRBD1, cannot be confirmed without DNA. The germline V gene has CDR1 DFQATT and CDR2 SNEGSKA (reference sequence). This CDR3 is 14 amino acids long. The CDR3 sequence is CSAPRTGANQPQHF.

This sequence joins TRBV19 and TRBJ2-7; the TRBD1 assignment by TCRdb is unverifiable without DNA. Germline V gene data show CDR1 as LNHDA and CDR2 as SQIVND (reference sequence). CDR3 length equals 13 residues. The chain's CDR3 is CASRSPGSYEQYF.